These T cell receptor beta chains were read from a single sample in a study of blood T cells in healthy people across ages. MiXCR, applied by TCRdb to the 5' RACE reads, yields one record per CDR3 protein. In the table there are just under 750,000 distinct CDR3 sequences, 22% of which are singletons. Sequenced material: blood. The receptor source for this set is an older man in good health. Each CDR3 is given with its conserved first and last residue. D genes are given only for firm matches. The listing skips clone size in some rows; elsewhere it reads once, few, many or a size class.

D gene,clone size,V gene,J gene,CDR3 DNA,CDR3 protein
NA,NA,TRBV24-1,TRBJ2-2,TGTGCCACCTTGTCAGAAGCCACCGGGGAGCTGTTTTTT,CATLSEATGELFF
NA,NA,TRBV12-3/TRBV12-4,TRBJ2-3,TGTGCCAGCAGTTCAGGGGCAGATGCGCAGTATTTT,CASSSGADAQYF
NA,NA,TRBV20-1,TRBJ2-3,TGCAGTGCTACCCTGGGCCCCACTACGCAGTATTTT,CSATLGPTTQYF
NA,few,TRBV28,TRBJ2-7,TGTGCCAGCAGGGTTGGGTTCGGTGGCGAGCAGTACTTC,CASRVGFGGEQYF
TRBD1,NA,TRBV24-1,TRBJ2-2,TGTGCCACCAGTTCGGCCAGGGGGCCTCGCGGGGAGCTGTTTTTT,CATSSARGPRGELFF
TRBD2,NA,TRBV7-2,TRBJ2-1,TGTGCCAGCAGCTCGCAAGGGACTAGCGGTCACAATGAGCAGTTCTTC,CASSSQGTSGHNEQFF
NA,NA,TRBV28,TRBJ2-7,TGTGCCAGCCGTACTTTTTCGGGGACCTCCTACGAGCAGTACTTC,CASRTFSGTSYEQYF
TRBD2,NA,TRBV4-1,TRBJ2-1,TGCGCCAGCAGCCAAGATTTCCTAGCGGGGTACAATGAGCAGTTCTTC,CASSQDFLAGYNEQFF
TRBD1,NA,TRBV29-1,TRBJ2-3,TGCAGCGTTGAAGAGAGGACAGGGAGGCGCCCAGATACGCAGTATTTT,CSVEERTGRRPDTQYF
NA,NA,TRBV7-2,TRBJ2-1,TGTGCCAGCAGCTTCGGCCGCTCGACTTCAAATGAGCAGTTCTTC,CASSFGRSTSNEQFF
NA,NA,TRBV12-3/TRBV12-4,TRBJ2-5,TGTGCCAGCAGTATCCTGAGGGTTCAAGAGACCCAGTACTTC,CASSILRVQETQYF
NA,NA,TRBV7-9,TRBJ1-4,TGTGCCAGCAGGGCCTGGCAGGAGGGAGGTCCTAATGAAAAACTGTTTTTT,CASRAWQEGGPNEKLFF
NA,NA,TRBV15,TRBJ1-5,TGTGCCACCAGCAGAGACTTGGGTCCCCTCTACTATAGCAATCAGCTCCAGCATTTT,CATSRDLGPLYYSNQLQHF
NA,few,TRBV19,TRBJ2-2,TGTGCCAGTAGTACACGACAGAATAAGAACACCGGGGAGCTGTTTTTT,CASSTRQNKNTGELFF
TRBD1,NA,TRBV29-1,TRBJ2-4,TGCAGCGTTGTGGACAGGGGCAAAAACATTCAGTACTTC,CSVVDRGKNIQYF
NA,few,TRBV12-3/TRBV12-4,TRBJ1-2,TGTGCCAGCAGTTTAGCGGAAGGGAGACACACCTTC,CASSLAEGRHTF
NA,NA,TRBV19,TRBJ2-5,TGTGCCAGTAGTTCCCGGGGACAAGAGACCCAGTACTTC,CASSSRGQETQYF
NA,few,TRBV10-3,TRBJ2-1,TGTGCCATCAGAGAGACTAGTGGGCGGGAGCAGTTCTTC,CAIRETSGREQFF
TRBD1,NA,TRBV7-2,TRBJ1-6,TGTGCCAGCAGCCCTGACAGGGTGTATTCACCCCTCCACTTT,CASSPDRVYSPLHF
TRBD1,NA,TRBV29-1,TRBJ2-1,TGCAGCGTAAGGACAGGGGGGTTCAATGAGCAGTTCTTC,CSVRTGGFNEQFF
NA,few,TRBV20-1,TRBJ1-5,TGCAGTGTTGGGGGTCAGGTGAACCGCAATCAGCCCCAGCATTTT,CSVGGQVNRNQPQHF
TRBD1,NA,TRBV3-1,TRBJ1-4,TGTGCCAGCAGCCCATACAGGGGGGATGAAAAACTGTTTTTT,CASSPYRGDEKLFF
NA,few,TRBV12-3/TRBV12-4,TRBJ2-2,TGTGCCAGCAGTTTAGGTGGGGGAACCCCCGGGGAGCTGTTTTTT,CASSLGGGTPGELFF
TRBD2,NA,TRBV9,TRBJ2-5,TGTGCCAGCAGCTTAAATAGCGGACTAGTAGGGGAGACCCAGTACTTC,CASSLNSGLVGETQYF
NA,many,TRBV12-3/TRBV12-4,TRBJ1-1,TGTGCCAGCCCGGGACTGCTGAACACTGAAGCTTTCTTT,CASPGLLNTEAFF
NA,few,TRBV7-8,TRBJ2-7,TGTGCCAGCAGCTTAGTGAGGGGAAATTACGAGCAGTACTTC,CASSLVRGNYEQYF
NA,NA,TRBV12-3/TRBV12-4,TRBJ2-1,TGTGCCAGCAGTTTGGTAGCGGACTACTACAATGAGCAGTTCTTC,CASSLVADYYNEQFF
NA,few,TRBV15,TRBJ1-1,TGTGCCACCAGCAGAGATCGTCCAGACACTGAAGCTTTCTTT,CATSRDRPDTEAFF
TRBD2,NA,TRBV6-1,TRBJ2-2,TGTGCCAGCAGAGGGACTAGCCCGGAGACGGGCGGGGAGCTGTTTTTT,CASRGTSPETGGELFF